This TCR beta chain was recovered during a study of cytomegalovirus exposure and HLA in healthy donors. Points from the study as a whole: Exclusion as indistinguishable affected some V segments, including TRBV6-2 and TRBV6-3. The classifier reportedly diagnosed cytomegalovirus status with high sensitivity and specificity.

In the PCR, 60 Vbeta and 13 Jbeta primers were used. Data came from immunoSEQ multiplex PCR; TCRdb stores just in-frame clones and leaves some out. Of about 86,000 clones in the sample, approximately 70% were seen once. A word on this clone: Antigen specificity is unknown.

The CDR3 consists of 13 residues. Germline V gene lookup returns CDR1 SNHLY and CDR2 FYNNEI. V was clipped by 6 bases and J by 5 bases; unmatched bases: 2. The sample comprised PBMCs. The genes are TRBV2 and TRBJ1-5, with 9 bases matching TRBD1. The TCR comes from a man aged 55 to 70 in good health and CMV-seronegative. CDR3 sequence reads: CASRTGGDQPQHF. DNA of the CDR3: TGTGCCAGCAGAACAGGGGGCGATCAGCCCCAGCATTTT.